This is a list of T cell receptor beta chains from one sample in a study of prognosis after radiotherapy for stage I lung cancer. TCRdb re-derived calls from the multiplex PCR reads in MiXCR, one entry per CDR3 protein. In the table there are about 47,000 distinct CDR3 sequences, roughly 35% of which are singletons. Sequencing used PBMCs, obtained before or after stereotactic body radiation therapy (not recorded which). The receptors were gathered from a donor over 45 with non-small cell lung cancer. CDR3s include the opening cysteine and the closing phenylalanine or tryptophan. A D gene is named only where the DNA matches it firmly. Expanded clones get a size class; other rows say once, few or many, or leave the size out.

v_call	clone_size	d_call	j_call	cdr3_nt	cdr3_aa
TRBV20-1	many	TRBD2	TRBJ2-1	TGCAGTGCGGGTCTAGCGGCTCGAGAGCAGTTCTTC	CSAGLAAREQFF
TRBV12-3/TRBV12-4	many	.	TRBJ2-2	TGTGCCAGCAGTACAGGGTACTCCGGGGAGCTGTTTTTT	CASSTGYSGELFF
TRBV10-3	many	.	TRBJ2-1	TGTGCCACGCAGGGGAACAATGAGCAGTTCTTC	CATQGNNEQFF
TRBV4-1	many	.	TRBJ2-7	TGCGCCAGCAGCCAAACCGGAAGGCTTTCGGAGCAGTACTTC	CASSQTGRLSEQYF
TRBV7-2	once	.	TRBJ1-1	TGTGTCAGCAGCTTAGTCCCGGGTACTGAAGCTTTCTTT	CVSSLVPGTEAFF
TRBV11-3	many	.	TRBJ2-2	TGTGCCAGCAGCTTATCCGGGGAGCTGTTTTTT	CASSLSGELFF
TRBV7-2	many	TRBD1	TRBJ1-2	TGTGCCAGCAGCGTCTCGGGACAGGAGGTTAATGGCTACACCTTC	CASSVSGQEVNGYTF
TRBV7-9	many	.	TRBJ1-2	TGTGCCAGCAGCCAAACATCGTATGGCTACACCTTC	CASSQTSYGYTF
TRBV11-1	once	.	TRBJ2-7	TGTGCCAGCAGCCCAGGGGAGGCGAGCGAGCAGTACTTC	CASSPGEASEQYF
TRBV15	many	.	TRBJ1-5	TGTGCCACCAGCAGAGAGGGGGGCGGACAGCCCCAGCATTTT	CATSREGGGQPQHF
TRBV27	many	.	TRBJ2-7	TGTGCCAGCAGAACGATGCAGGCGGGATTATACGAGCAGTACTTC	CASRTMQAGLYEQYF
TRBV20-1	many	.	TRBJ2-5	TGCAGTGCTCCGGCGGGCAGCCCCCGGACCCAGTACTTC	CSAPAGSPRTQYF
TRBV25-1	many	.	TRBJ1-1	TGTGCCAGCACACGTAGGGCAGGAGGGAACACTGAAGCTTTCTTT	CASTRRAGGNTEAFF
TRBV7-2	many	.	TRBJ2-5	TGTGCCAGCCTCAGGACAGGGAGGGGGGAGACCCAGTACTTC	CASLRTGRGETQYF
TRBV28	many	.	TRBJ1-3	TGTGCCAGCAGTTTATCCCGGGCCGGGGGAAACACCATATATTTT	CASSLSRAGGNTIYF
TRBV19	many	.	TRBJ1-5	TGTGCCAGTAGCCTCGGGGAACAGCCCCAGCATTTT	CASSLGEQPQHF
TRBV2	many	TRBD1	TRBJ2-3	TGTGCCAGCAGTTCCCGGGACAGGGCTGCAGATACGCAGTATTTT	CASSSRDRAADTQYF
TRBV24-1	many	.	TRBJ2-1	TGTGCCACCAGTGACCAGCGGGAGCAGTTCTTC	CATSDQREQFF
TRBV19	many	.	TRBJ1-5	TGTGCCAGTGGTTCGACGGGGGTAGTGGAGCCCCAGCATTTT	CASGSTGVVEPQHF
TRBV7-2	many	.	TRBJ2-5	TGTGCCAGCAGCCCCCTCTGGGGAGAGACCCAGTACTTC	CASSPLWGETQYF
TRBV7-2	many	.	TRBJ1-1	TGTGCCAGCAGGGTAGGAGGGACCACTGAAGCTTTCTTT	CASRVGGTTEAFF
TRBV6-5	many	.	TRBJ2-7	TGTGCCAGCAGTTACTCGAGGAAGCATAGCTCCTACGAGCAGTACTTC	CASSYSRKHSSYEQYF
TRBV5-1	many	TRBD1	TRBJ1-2	TGCGCCAGCAGCCCTTGGACAGGGGAGGATGGCTACACCTTC	CASSPWTGEDGYTF
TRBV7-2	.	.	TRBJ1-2	TGTGCCAGCAGTCGGGGCAGGGAGAGTGATGGCTACACCTTC	CASSRGRESDGYTF
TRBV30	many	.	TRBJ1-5	TGTGCCTGGAAAGTCGGGGGCCAAATTAATCAGCCCCAGCATTTT	CAWKVGGQINQPQHF
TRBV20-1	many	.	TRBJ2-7	TGCAGTGCTAGAGATGTCCAGCGTAGCCTCAACTCCTACGAGCAGTACTTC	CSARDVQRSLNSYEQYF
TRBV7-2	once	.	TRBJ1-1	TGTGCCAGCCGCGTAGGGCAACCGGGCACTGAAGCTTTCTTT	CASRVGQPGTEAFF
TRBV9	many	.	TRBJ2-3	TGTGCCAGCAGCGAAACTAGCACAGATACGCAGTATTTT	CASSETSTDTQYF
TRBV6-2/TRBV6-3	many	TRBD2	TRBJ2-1	TGTGCCAGCAATCCCGCCCTAGCGGGAGTTTCGGGCGGGTTCTTC	CASNPALAGVSGGFF